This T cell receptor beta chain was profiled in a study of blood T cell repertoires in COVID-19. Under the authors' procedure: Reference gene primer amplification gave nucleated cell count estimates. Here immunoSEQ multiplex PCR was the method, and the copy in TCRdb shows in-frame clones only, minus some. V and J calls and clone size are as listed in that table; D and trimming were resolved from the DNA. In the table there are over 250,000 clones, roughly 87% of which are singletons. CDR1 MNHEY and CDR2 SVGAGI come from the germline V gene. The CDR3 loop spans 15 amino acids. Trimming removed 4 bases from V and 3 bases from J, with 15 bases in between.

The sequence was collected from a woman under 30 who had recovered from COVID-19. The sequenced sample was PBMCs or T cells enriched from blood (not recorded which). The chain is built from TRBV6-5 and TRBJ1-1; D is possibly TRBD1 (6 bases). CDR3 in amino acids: CASSSAGTPDTEAFF. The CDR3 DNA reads TGTGCCAGCAGTTCCGCCGGGACACCGGACACTGAAGCTTTCTTT.